These 9 T cell receptor beta chains share one sample of origin, sequenced in a study of blood T cell repertoires in COVID-19. Data came from immunoSEQ multiplex PCR; TCRdb stores just in-frame clones and leaves some out. The sample contains 150,000 to 200,000 clones, around 84% of which appear only once. Source material: PBMCs or T cells enriched from blood (not recorded which). The receptors derive from a man in his forties or fifties who had recovered from COVID-19.

The chain recombines TRBV24-1 with TRBJ2-2; 9 bases match TRBD2. Looked up from germline, CDR1 is KGHDR and CDR2 is SFDVKD. The CDR3 consists of 16 residues. The J segment lost 2 bases and the V segment lost 3 bases, leaving 3 bases of the junction unmatched. In DNA form, the CDR3 reads TGTGCCACCAGTGATGCAGCGGGGGGAAACACCGGGGAGCTGTTTTTT. Translation gives CATSDAAGGNTGELFF.

This sequence joins TRBV24-1 and TRBJ2-2; a possible D gene is TRBD1 (7 bases). This CDR3 has 19 amino acids. V dropped 5 bases and J dropped 1 base, with 22 bases sitting between them. CDR1 and CDR2 from the germline V gene are KGHDR and SFDVKD. Here the CDR3 DNA reads TGTGCCACCAGTGGTTCCCCAGGAGGGGGCTTAGGGAACACCGGGGAGCTGTTTTTT. Encoded protein: CATSGSPGGGLGNTGELFF.

The chain carries TRBV9 and TRBJ2-1; 11 positions match TRBD2. The germline V gene has CDR1 SGDLS and CDR2 YYNGEE. The CDR3 is 15 residues long. J gave up 6 bases and V 3 bases, and 5 bases lay outside the gene matches. CDR3: CASSATSGGVNEQFF. For the CDR3, the DNA is TGTGCCAGCAGCGCCACTAGCGGGGGTGTCAATGAGCAGTTCTTC.

The chain links TRBV9 to TRBJ2-1, with D possibly TRBD1 on 5 matching bases. CDR1 and CDR2 from the germline V gene are SGDLS and YYNGEE. V lost 0 bases, J lost 7 bases, and 11 bases lay in between. This CDR3 comprises 14 residues. This CDR3 reads CASSVEGDTNEQFF. As DNA, the CDR3 is TGTGCCAGCAGCGTAGAAGGGGATACGAATGAGCAGTTCTTC.

The genes are TRBV9 and TRBJ1-2; 7 nucleotides match TRBD1. Trimming at V came to 4 bases and at J to 8 bases, leaving 17 bases not matched to a gene. Per the germline V gene, CDR1 is SGDLS and CDR2 is YYNGEE. This CDR3 spans 16 amino acids. For the CDR3, the DNA is TGTGCCAGCAGCCGCGGACAGGCTAGGGTCGTCAAGGGCTACACCTTC. Translated: CASSRGQARVVKGYTF.

The CDR3 loop reads CASRPAGGLYNEQFF. In nucleotides, the CDR3 is TGTGCCAGCAGGCCAGCGGGGGGACTATACAATGAGCAGTTCTTC. This chain connects TRBV11-2 to TRBJ2-1; TRBD2 aligns across 9 bases. J lost 4 bases, V lost 6 bases, and 7 bases had no gene match. Germline assignment: CDR1 SGHAT and CDR2 FQNNGV. This CDR3 contains 15 residues. Complete variable domain (other parts from reference TRBV11-2 and TRBJ2-1): EAGVAQSPRYKIIEKRQSVAFWCNPISGHATLYWYQQILGQGPKLLIQFQNNGVVDDSQLPKDRFSAERLKGVDSTLKIQPAKLEDSAVYLCASRPAGGLYNEQFFGPGTRLTVL.

V gene TRBV1 combines with J gene TRBJ1-3; TRBD1 is taken as the D call from the table, unchecked against the DNA. TRBV1 is a pseudogene locus. The CDR3 is 17 residues long. The CDR3 nucleotides read TGCACCAGCAGCCAGGACGATCCCAGGGCCCCTGGAAACACCATATATTTT. As protein: CTSSQDDPRAPGNTIYF.

The V call is TRBV5-4, the J call TRBJ2-2; D is possibly TRBD2 (5 bases). There are 13 residues in the CDR3. V was cut by 6 bases and J by 3 bases, with 9 bases left in between. Germline CDR1 SGHNT, CDR2 YYREEE (reference sequence). The CDR3 sequence is CASTGVDTGELFF. CDR3 nucleotides: TGTGCCAGCACCGGGGTAGACACCGGGGAGCTGTTTTTT.

The chain recombines TRBV5-4 with TRBJ2-1; TRBD2 matches 8 bases. CDR1 is SGHNT and CDR2 is YYREEE in the germline V gene (reference sequence). This CDR3 has 16 amino acids. Trimming removed 1 base from V and 0 bases from J; junction bases left unmatched: 3. CDR3 sequence reads: CASSLQAGDSYNEQFF. For the CDR3, the DNA is TGTGCCAGCAGCTTGCAAGCGGGGGACTCCTACAATGAGCAGTTCTTC.